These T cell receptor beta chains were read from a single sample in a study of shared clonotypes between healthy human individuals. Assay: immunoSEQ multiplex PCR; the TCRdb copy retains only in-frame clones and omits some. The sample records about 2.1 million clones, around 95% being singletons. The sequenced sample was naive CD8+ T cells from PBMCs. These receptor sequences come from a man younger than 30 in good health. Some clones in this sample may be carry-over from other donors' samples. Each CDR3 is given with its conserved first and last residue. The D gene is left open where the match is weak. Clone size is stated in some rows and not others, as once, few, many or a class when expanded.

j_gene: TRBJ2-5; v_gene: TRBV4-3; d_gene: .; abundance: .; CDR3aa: CASSQSRGAETQYF; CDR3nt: TGCGCCAGCAGCCAATCAAGGGGCGCGGAGACCCAGTACTTC
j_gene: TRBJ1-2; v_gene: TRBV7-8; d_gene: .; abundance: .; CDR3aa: CASSSTGPTRGYTF; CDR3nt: TGTGCCAGCAGCTCGACGGGCCCGACGCGGGGCTACACCTTC
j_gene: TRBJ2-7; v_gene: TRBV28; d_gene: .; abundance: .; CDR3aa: CASSPSSSYEQYF; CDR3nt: TGTGCCAGCAGTCCCTCAAGCTCCTACGAGCAGTACTTC
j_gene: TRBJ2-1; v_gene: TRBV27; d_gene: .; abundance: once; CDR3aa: CASTSRSPSYNEQFF; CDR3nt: TGTGCCAGCACATCCCGGAGTCCCTCCTACAATGAGCAGTTCTTC
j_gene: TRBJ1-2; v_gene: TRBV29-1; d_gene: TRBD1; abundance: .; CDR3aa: CSVDRGTGDRGYGYTF; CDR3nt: TGCAGCGTTGATCGCGGGACAGGGGATAGAGGCTATGGCTACACCTTC
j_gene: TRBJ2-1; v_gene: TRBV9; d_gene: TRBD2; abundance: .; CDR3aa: CASSVEASGTHNEQFF; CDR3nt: TGTGCCAGCAGCGTAGAGGCTAGCGGGACCCACAATGAGCAGTTCTTC
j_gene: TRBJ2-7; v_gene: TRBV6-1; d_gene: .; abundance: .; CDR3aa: CATSDISYEQYF; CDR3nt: TGTGCCACCTCCGACATCTCCTACGAGCAGTACTTC
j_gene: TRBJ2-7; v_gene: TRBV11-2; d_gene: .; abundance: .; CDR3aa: CASSLASGFYEQYF; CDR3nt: TGTGCCAGCAGCCTGGCGTCGGGATTCTACGAGCAGTACTTC
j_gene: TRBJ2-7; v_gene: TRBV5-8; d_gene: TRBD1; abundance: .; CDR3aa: CASSLDWTGDREQYF; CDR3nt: TGTGCCAGCAGCTTGGACTGGACAGGGGATCGCGAGCAGTACTTC
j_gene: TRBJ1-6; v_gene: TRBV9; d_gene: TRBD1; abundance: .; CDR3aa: CASSVEGTANSPLHF; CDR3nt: TGTGCCAGCAGCGTAGAAGGGACAGCCAATTCACCCCTCCACTTT
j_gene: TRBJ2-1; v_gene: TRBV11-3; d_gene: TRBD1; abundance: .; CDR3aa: CASSGSGTVNYNEQFF; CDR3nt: TGTGCCAGCAGCGGATCCGGGACAGTAAACTACAATGAGCAGTTCTTC
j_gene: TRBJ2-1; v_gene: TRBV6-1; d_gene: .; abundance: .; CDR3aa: CASSEEVEQFF; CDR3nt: TGTGCCAGCAGTGAAGAGGTTGAGCAGTTCTTC
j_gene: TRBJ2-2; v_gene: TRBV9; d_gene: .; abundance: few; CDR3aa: CASSASGSAGELFF; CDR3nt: TGTGCCAGCAGCGCCTCAGGGAGCGCCGGGGAGCTGTTTTTT
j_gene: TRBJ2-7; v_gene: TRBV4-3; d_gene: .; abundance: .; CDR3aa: CASSQDRKIPPYEQYF; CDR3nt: TGCGCCAGCAGCCAAGATCGGAAGATTCCCCCCTACGAGCAGTACTTC
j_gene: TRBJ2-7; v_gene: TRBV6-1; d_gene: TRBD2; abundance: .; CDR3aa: CASRSLAGANYEQYF; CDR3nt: TGTGCCAGCAGGTCACTAGCGGGAGCGAACTACGAGCAGTACTTC
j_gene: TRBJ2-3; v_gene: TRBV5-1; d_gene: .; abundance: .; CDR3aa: CASSSDRSTDTQYF; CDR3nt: TGCGCCAGCAGTTCAGACAGGAGCACAGATACGCAGTATTTT
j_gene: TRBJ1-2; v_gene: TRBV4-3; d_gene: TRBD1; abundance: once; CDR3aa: CASSQDGLTGRVRDGYTF; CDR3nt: TGCGCCAGCAGCCAAGATGGGCTGACAGGGAGGGTACGGGATGGCTACACCTTC
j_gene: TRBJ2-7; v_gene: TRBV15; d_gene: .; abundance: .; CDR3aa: CATSRGSSLSYEQYF; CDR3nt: TGTGCCACCAGCAGAGGTAGCAGCCTCTCCTACGAGCAGTACTTC
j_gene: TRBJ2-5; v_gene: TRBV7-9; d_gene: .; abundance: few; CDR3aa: CASSLGQETQYF; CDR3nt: TGTGCCAGCAGCTTAGGCCAAGAGACCCAGTACTTC
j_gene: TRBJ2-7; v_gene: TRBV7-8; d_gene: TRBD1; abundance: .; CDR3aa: CASSPERQGITSYEQYF; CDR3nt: TGTGCCAGCAGCCCAGAAAGACAGGGAATCACCTCCTACGAGCAGTACTTC
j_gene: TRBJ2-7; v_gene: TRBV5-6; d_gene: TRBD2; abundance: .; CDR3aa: CASSPGLAGGPVDEQYF; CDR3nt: TGTGCCAGCAGCCCGGGACTAGCGGGAGGGCCGGTGGACGAGCAGTACTTC
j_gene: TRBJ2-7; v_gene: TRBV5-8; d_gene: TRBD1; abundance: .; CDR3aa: CASSLDRGSYEQYF; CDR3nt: TGTGCCAGCAGCTTGGACAGGGGATCTTACGAGCAGTACTTC
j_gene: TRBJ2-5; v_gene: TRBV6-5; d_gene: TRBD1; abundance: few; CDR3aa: CASSWTGPETQYF; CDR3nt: TGTGCCAGCAGTTGGACAGGTCCGGAGACCCAGTACTTC